Presented here are 10 T cell receptor beta chains from one specimen sequenced in a study of T cells in Graves' hyperthyroidism and ophthalmopathy. Amplification of TCR beta CDR3 regions used RNA as the template. When the TCR CDR3 underwent first-round RT-PCR, the HTBI primer set was used. TCRdb reprocessed the multiplex PCR reads via MiXCR and lists one record per CDR3 protein. The sample records approximately 300,000 distinct CDR3 sequences, around 16% being singletons. Specimen: blood. Source of these receptors: a man aged 25-45 years with Graves' hyperthyroidism.

This clonotype appeared many times. The rearrangement links TRBV30 to TRBJ2-3; D gene ambiguous. The CDR3 extends over 12 amino acids. Germline V CDR1 and CDR2: GTSNPN, SVGIG (reference sequence). With 2 bases removed from V and 3 bases from J, the gap between germline ends came to 6 bases. The CDR3 sequence is CAWSSTTDTQYF. In DNA form, the CDR3 reads TGTGCCTGGAGTTCAACGACAGATACGCAGTATTTT.

This clonotype showed up just a few times. The chain carries TRBV6-1 and TRBJ1-5, with unresolved D. The CDR3 length is 12 residues. V lost 8 bases, J lost 2 bases, and 7 bases lay in between. Germline assignment: CDR1 MNHNS and CDR2 SASEGT. This CDR3 reads CASERGNQPQHF. CDR3 DNA: TGTGCCAGCGAAAGAGGCAATCAGCCCCAGCATTTT.

Many counts were recorded for this clonotype. The rearrangement uses TRBV5-1 and TRBJ1-1; D is ambiguous. The CDR3 sequence is 14 residues long. The V and J ends lost 0 bases and 4 bases respectively, with 10 bases between them. Germline CDR1 reads SGHRS; CDR2 reads YFSETQ. CDR3 bases: TGCGCCAGCAGCTTGGGGTGGGAAGGCACTGAAGCTTTCTTT. It translates to CASSLGWEGTEAFF.

This clonotype occurred a few times. The chain links TRBV24-1 to TRBJ2-2; 9 bases agree with TRBD1. With 3 bases clipped from V and 5 bases from J, the junction kept 6 bases outside the gene matches. Germline lookup yields CDR1 KGHDR and CDR2 SFDVKD. The length of the CDR3 is 16 residues. Here the CDR3 DNA reads TGTGCCACCAGTGATCTCGGGACAGGGCGGACCGGGGAGCTGTTTTTT. Translating it yields CATSDLGTGRTGELFF.

The chain uses TRBV10-3 and TRBJ1-1; D gene ambiguous. CDR1 and CDR2 (germline): ENHRY, SYGVKD. The ends were cut back, 9 bases at V and 0 bases at J, with 14 bases in the middle. The CDR3 has 14 residues. This chain's CDR3 is CAITADLMNTEAFF. The CDR3 DNA reads TGTGCCATTACGGCAGACCTCATGAACACTGAAGCTTTCTTT.

This clonotype was picked up a small number of times. V gene TRBV5-1 combines with J gene TRBJ2-2; D remains ambiguous. V was cut by 5 bases and J by 2 bases, with 13 bases left in between. This CDR3 has 15 amino acids. CDR1 is SGHRS, CDR2 YFSETQ, per germline. The CDR3: CASSTDSFNTGELFF. CDR3 DNA sequence: TGCGCCAGCAGTACAGATTCCTTTAACACCGGGGAGCTGTTTTTT. Supplemented by reference TRBV5-1 and TRBJ2-2, the full variable domain reads KAGVTQTPRYLIKTRGQQVTLSCSPISGHRSVSWYQQTPGQGLQFLFEYFSETQRNKGNFPGRFSGRQFSNSRSEMNVSTLELGDSALYLCASSTDSFNTGELFFGEGSRLTVL.

This clonotype was seen at least ten times. The gene calls are TRBV6-1 and TRBJ1-2, with no clear D. Trimming left V 6 bases short and J 5 bases short, with 16 bases between. The germline V gene has CDR1 MNHNS and CDR2 SASEGT. CDR3 length: 14 amino acids. CDR3 bases: TGTGCCAGCAGACCTCGGACGGATATTTATGGCTACACCTTC. Amino acids: CASRPRTDIYGYTF.

This chain links TRBV5-6 with TRBJ2-7; 11 bases line up with TRBD1. CDR3 length equals 15 residues. Germline CDR1 and CDR2: SGHDT and YYEEEE. V dropped 2 bases and J dropped 7; count of bases not matched to a gene: 8. CDR3 nucleotides: TGTGCCAGCAGCTTTACCGGACAGGGGGCCGGGGAGCAGTACTTC. Translated: CASSFTGQGAGEQYF.

Of note for this clonotype: One junction end does not reproduce the germline sequence, and a read error may be involved. This rearrangement joins TRBV12-3 or TRBV12-4 to TRBJ1-3, with D hard to call. This CDR3 has 15 residues. The CDR3 sequence is CASSDPGGSGNTIYF. The CDR3 DNA is TGTGCCAGCAGTGATCCCGGAGGCTCTGGAAATACCATATATTTT.

A few counts support this clonotype. The chain carries TRBV2 and TRBJ1-6; TRBD1 aligns across 9 bases. Per germline, CDR1 SNHLY and CDR2 FYNNEI. CDR3 length: 16 residues. The ends lost 4 bases at V and 6 bases at J; junction bases unmatched: 7. CDR3 coding DNA: TGTGCCAGCAGTGCCGGGACAGGGTCTAGTAATTCACCCCTCCACTTT. Amino acids: CASSAGTGSSNSPLHF.